The source of this T cell receptor beta chain is a study of early T cells in non-severe SARS-CoV-2 infection. About the research overall: RNA in bulk from unsorted whole blood was sequenced, and chains were unpaired.

Findings of the study overall: VDJdb-based annotation leaned toward anti-spike CD8 responses and missed private and CD4 specificities.

TCRdb recomputed calls from the 5' RACE reads with MiXCR, one row per CDR3 protein. The sample holds some 57,000 distinct CDR3 sequences; more than 9.5% are singletons and the top ten take 9.5% to 10%. This clonotype was recorded at least ten times. Its antigen is as yet unknown. V gave up 0 bases and J gave up 7 bases, with 10 bases separating them. The CDR3 is 14 amino acids. Looked up from germline, CDR1 is MGHRA and CDR2 is YSYEKL. The sequence came from an adult who was a healthcare worker with PCR-confirmed SARS-CoV-2 infection or an uninfected control (not recorded which). Sequenced input: whole blood. The V gene is TRBV4-1, the J gene TRBJ1-5; possible D gene TRBD1, 5 bases. CDR3: CASSQDRGAQPQHF. CDR3 coding DNA: TGCGCCAGCAGCCAAGATAGAGGGGCACAGCCCCAGCATTTT.